The rows below give T cell receptor beta chains drawn from one sample of a study of T-cell memory formation after mild COVID-19. TCRdb reprocessed the 5' RACE reads via MiXCR and lists one record per CDR3 protein. Here the sample spans 250,000 to 350,000 distinct CDR3 sequences, roughly 16% being singletons. Sequencing was done on a sample of PBMCs or a T cell subset sorted from them (not recorded which). These receptors were collected from a man between 18 and 29 years old who had mild COVID-19 (a few samples of this study predate the infection). Cell type and time point are not known. Each CDR3 is given with its conserved first and last residue. Each record gives: CDR3 DNA, CDR3 protein, J gene, clone size, V gene, D gene. D genes are given only for firm matches. Expanded clones are given a class, and other clones once, few, many or no size at all.

TGCGCCAGCAGCTTCAGGGGGTTTCAAGAGACCCAGTACTTC CASSFRGFQETQYF TRBJ2-5 . TRBV5-1 TRBD1
TGCGCCAGCAGCCGGGGGGGCTTATCCTACAATGAGCAGTTCTTC CASSRGGLSYNEQFF TRBJ2-1 few TRBV4-1 .
TGCGCCAGCAGCCACCCTGACCCATATGAGCAGTTCTTC CASSHPDPYEQFF TRBJ2-1 many TRBV4-3 .
TGTGCCATCGACGACAGGACGGAAACAGATACGCAGTATTTT CAIDDRTETDTQYF TRBJ2-3 few TRBV2 .
TGTGCCAGCAGTGAGGAGGGAGGCCTGTATAATTCACCCCTCCACTTT CASSEEGGLYNSPLHF TRBJ1-6 few TRBV2 .
TGTGCCAGCAGCCTTACACAGGGGGCGAGCAATCAGCCCCAGCATTTT CASSLTQGASNQPQHF TRBJ1-5 many TRBV6-5 TRBD1
TGTGCCAGCAGCGAGGGCACAGATACGCAGTATTTT CASSEGTDTQYF TRBJ2-3 . TRBV11-2 .
TGTGCCAGCGGGCGGACCTACGAGCAGTACTTC CASGRTYEQYF TRBJ2-7 few TRBV6-5 .
TGTGCCAGCAGCCCCCGCTGGGGGGCCGGGGAAAAACTGTTTTTT CASSPRWGAGEKLFF TRBJ1-4 . TRBV11-2 .
TGTGCCAGCAGCCCCCGGGGAGCGGGTGAGCAGTTCTTC CASSPRGAGEQFF TRBJ2-1 . TRBV3-1 .
TGTGCCAGCAGTTTCCGACGAGCCCTCATTCAGTACTTC CASSFRRALIQYF TRBJ2-4 . TRBV28 .
TGTGCCAGCAGCAGAGGGACAGGGTATCAGGGTGAGACCCAGTACTTC CASSRGTGYQGETQYF TRBJ2-5 many TRBV7-2 TRBD1
TGCAGTGCGGGACTAACGGGGACTGAAGCTTTCTTT CSAGLTGTEAFF TRBJ1-1 few TRBV20-1 .
TGCAGGGGGATGGGGGGGCCGTCGAGCACTGAAGCTTTCTTT CRGMGGPSSTEAFF TRBJ1-1 . TRBV20-1 .
TGTGCCATCAGTGAGTCTCTAGCGGGGACCCAGTACTTC CAISESLAGTQYF TRBJ2-5 few TRBV10-3 TRBD2
TGTGCCAGCACTGCCGCGGGGAGGAACACTGAAGCTTTCTTT CASTAAGRNTEAFF TRBJ1-1 . TRBV6-2/TRBV6-3 .
TGTGCCAGCAGCCAAGATGGGCAGAAGGAGACCCAGTACTTC CASSQDGQKETQYF TRBJ2-5 . TRBV4-2 .
TGCAGTGCTAGGGCCTGGGGCGGACAATACGAGCAGTACTTC CSARAWGGQYEQYF TRBJ2-7 . TRBV20-1 .
TGCGCCAGCAGCTTGGCCTCGTACTATGGCTACACCTTC CASSLASYYGYTF TRBJ1-2 . TRBV5-1 .
TGCGCCAGCAGCCAAGAACCCAGGTACGCGCAGTACTTC CASSQEPRYAQYF TRBJ2-7 few TRBV4-3 .
TGTGCCACCAGTGACCCAGTTACCTACGAGCAGTACTTC CATSDPVTYEQYF TRBJ2-7 few TRBV24-1 .
TGTGCCAGCGGGGGGCAGGATCAGCCCCAGCATTTT CASGGQDQPQHF TRBJ1-5 . TRBV12-3/TRBV12-4 .
TGTGCCAGCAGGTGGGGGAGCACAGATACGCAGTATTTT CASRWGSTDTQYF TRBJ2-3 many TRBV7-8 .
TGCGCCAGCAGCTTGGCCGGTCGGGAGGGCACTGAAGCTTTCTTT CASSLAGREGTEAFF TRBJ1-1 few TRBV5-1 .
TGTGCCAGCAGTCCCCGGCCGATAGGGCTGCATGAGCAGTTCTTC CASSPRPIGLHEQFF TRBJ2-1 few TRBV7-2 .
TGTGCCAGCAGCCAGGGACAGGGAGGGCATGAGCAGCTCTTC CASSQGQGGHEQLF TRBJ2-1 . TRBV4-2 TRBD1
TGCGCCAGCAGCTTCGGACAGGGTGGAGGGTATGGCTACACCTTC CASSFGQGGGYGYTF TRBJ1-2 few TRBV5-1 TRBD1
TGCAGTGCTAAACCCCACTTGAACACTGAAGCTTTCTTT CSAKPHLNTEAFF TRBJ1-1 few TRBV20-1 .
TGCGCCAGCAGCCAAGATGGGGGGAACGGACCCCAAGAGACCCAGTACTTC CASSQDGGNGPQETQYF TRBJ2-5 . TRBV4-1 .
TGTGCCAGCAGTGAACTCGGCGGGGGGGGGCAAGAGACCCAGTACTTC CASSELGGGGQETQYF TRBJ2-5 many TRBV6-1 TRBD2
TGCGCCAGCAGCCAAGATGCTATATCTGAGCAGTTCTTC CASSQDAISEQFF TRBJ2-1 . TRBV4-3 .
TGTGCCAGCAGTAACAGACAAGAGACCCAGTACTTC CASSNRQETQYF TRBJ2-5 . TRBV6-1 .
TGTGCCAGCAGCCAAGTTGGGGGATGGGGTGAGCAGTTCTTC CASSQVGGWGEQFF TRBJ2-1 few TRBV3-1 .
TGTGCCAGCAGCTTAGCCAAGCGGCAAGAGACCCAGTACTTC CASSLAKRQETQYF TRBJ2-5 . TRBV7-9 .
TGTGCCACCAGTGATAGCCACCATGACTATGGCTACACCTTC CATSDSHHDYGYTF TRBJ1-2 . TRBV24-1 .
TGTGCCAGCAGTCTCCGGACCGGAAAACTGTTTTTT CASSLRTGKLFF TRBJ1-4 few TRBV6-2/TRBV6-3 .
TGTGCCAGCAGTCAAGGCGGCGGGCAGACCCAGTACTTC CASSQGGGQTQYF TRBJ2-5 . TRBV27 .